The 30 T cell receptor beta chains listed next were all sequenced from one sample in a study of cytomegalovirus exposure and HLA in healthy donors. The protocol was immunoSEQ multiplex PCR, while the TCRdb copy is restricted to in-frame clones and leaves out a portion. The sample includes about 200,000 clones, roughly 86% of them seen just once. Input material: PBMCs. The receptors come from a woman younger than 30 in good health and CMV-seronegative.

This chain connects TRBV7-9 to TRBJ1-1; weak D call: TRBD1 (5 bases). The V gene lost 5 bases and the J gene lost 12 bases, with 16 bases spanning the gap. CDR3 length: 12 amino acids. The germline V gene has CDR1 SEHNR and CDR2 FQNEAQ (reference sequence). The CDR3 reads CASSQNPGYPFF. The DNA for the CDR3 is TGTGCCAGCAGCCAGAACCCAGGGTACCCTTTCTTT.

The CDR3 DNA reads TGTGCCAGCAGGGGGACTAGCCTAGAGACCCAGTACTTC. Its protein is CASRGTSLETQYF. The V and J genes are TRBV2 and TRBJ2-5; 9 bases match TRBD2. The CDR3 is 13 amino acids. The trim removed 6 bases at V and 4 bases at J, leaving 3 bases unmatched. Germline lookup yields CDR1 SNHLY and CDR2 FYNNEI. Full variable domain (remainder filled in from reference TRBV2 and TRBJ2-5): EPEVTQTPSHQVTQMGQEVILRCVPISNHLYFYWYRQILGQKVEFLVSFYNNEISEKSEIFDDQFSVERPDGSNFTLKIRSTKLEDSAMYFCASRGTSLETQYFGPGTRLLVL.

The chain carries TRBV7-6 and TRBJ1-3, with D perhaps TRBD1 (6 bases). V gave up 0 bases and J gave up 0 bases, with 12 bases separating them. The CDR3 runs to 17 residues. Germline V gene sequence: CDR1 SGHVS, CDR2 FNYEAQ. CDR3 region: CASSLAGGDISGNTIYF. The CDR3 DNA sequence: TGTGCCAGCAGCTTAGCAGGGGGTGATATCTCTGGAAACACCATATATTTT.

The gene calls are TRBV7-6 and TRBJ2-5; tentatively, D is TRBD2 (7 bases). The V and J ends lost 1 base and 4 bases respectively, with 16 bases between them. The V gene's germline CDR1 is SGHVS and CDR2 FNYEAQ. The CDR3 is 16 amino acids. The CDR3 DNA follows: TGTGCCAGCAGCTTAGAATCGTGGGGGGGCGGAGAGACCCAGTACTTC. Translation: CASSLESWGGGETQYF.

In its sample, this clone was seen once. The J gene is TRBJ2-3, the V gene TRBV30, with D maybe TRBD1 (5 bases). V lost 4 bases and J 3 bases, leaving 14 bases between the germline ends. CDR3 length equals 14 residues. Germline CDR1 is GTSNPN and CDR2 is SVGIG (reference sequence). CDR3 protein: CAWNTGAMTDTQYF. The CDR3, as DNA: TGTGCCTGGAACACAGGCGCCATGACAGATACGCAGTATTTT.

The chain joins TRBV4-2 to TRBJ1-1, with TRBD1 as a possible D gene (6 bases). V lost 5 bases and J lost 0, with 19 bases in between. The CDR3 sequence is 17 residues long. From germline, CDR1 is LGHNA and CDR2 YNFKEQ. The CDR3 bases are TGTGCCAGCAGCTTGCCGACAGGCAGCACAATGAACACTGAAGCTTTCTTT. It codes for CASSLPTGSTMNTEAFF.

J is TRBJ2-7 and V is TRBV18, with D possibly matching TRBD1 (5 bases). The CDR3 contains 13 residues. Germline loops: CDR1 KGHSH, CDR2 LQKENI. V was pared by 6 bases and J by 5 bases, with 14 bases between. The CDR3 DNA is TGTGCCAGCTCTGCCAGGGATATGAACGAGCAGTACTTC. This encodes CASSARDMNEQYF.

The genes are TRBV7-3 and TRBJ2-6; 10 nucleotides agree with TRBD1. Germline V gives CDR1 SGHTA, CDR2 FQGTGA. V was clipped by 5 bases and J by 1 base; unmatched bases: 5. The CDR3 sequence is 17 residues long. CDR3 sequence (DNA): TGTGCCAGCAGCGTAGACAGGGGGCGGTCTGGGGCCAACGTCCTGACTTTC. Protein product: CASSVDRGRSGANVLTF.

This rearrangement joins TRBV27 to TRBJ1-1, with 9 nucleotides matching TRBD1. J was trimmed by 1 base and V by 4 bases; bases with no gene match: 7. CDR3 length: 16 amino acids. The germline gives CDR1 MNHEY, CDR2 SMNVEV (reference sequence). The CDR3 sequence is CASSSVGQGRNTEAFF. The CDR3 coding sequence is TGTGCCAGCAGTTCCGTCGGACAGGGGAGGAACACTGAAGCTTTCTTT.

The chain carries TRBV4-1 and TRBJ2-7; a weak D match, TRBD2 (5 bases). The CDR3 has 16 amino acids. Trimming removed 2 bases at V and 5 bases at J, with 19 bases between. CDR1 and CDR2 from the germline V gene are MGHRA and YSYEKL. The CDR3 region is CASSQKSLREDDEQYF. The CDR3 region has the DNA TGCGCCAGCAGCCAAAAAAGTTTACGGGAAGATGACGAGCAGTACTTC.

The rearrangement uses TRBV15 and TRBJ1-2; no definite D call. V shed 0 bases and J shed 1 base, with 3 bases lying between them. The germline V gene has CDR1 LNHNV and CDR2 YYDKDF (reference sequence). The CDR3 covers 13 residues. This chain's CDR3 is CATSRDSNYGYTF. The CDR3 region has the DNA TGTGCCACCAGCAGAGACAGTAACTATGGCTACACCTTC.

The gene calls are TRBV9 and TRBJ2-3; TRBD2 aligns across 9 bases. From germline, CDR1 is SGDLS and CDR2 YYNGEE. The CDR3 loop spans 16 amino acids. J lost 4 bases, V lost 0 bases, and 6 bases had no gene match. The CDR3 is CASSVASSGDPDTQYF. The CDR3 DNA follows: TGTGCCAGCAGCGTAGCATCTAGCGGGGACCCAGATACGCAGTATTTT.

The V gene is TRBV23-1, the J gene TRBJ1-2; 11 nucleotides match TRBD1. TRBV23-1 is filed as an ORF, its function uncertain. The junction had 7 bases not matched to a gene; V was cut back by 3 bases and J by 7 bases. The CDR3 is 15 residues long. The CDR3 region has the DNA TGCGCCAGCAGTCATTCGGACAGGGGGCTTTTTGGCTACACCTTC. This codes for CASSHSDRGLFGYTF.

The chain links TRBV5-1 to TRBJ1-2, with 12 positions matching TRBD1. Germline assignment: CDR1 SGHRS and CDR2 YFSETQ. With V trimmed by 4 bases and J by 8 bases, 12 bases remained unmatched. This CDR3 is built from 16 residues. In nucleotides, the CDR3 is TGCGCCAGCAGCGGAATCGGGACAGGGGGCCGGGACGGCTACACCTTC. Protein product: CASSGIGTGGRDGYTF. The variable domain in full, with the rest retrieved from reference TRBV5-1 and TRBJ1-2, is KAGVTQTPRYLIKTRGQQVTLSCSPISGHRSVSWYQQTPGQGLQFLFEYFSETQRNKGNFPGRFSGRQFSNSRSEMNVSTLELGDSALYLCASSGIGTGGRDGYTFGSGTRLTVV.

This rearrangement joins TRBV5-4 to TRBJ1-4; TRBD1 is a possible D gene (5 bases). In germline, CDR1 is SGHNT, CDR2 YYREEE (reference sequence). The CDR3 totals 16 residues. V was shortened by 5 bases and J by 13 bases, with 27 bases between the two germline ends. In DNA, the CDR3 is TGTGCCAGCAGTCCAACACCAAGGGCAGGGTCGGGCAGACTGTTTTTT. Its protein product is CASSPTPRAGSGRLFF.

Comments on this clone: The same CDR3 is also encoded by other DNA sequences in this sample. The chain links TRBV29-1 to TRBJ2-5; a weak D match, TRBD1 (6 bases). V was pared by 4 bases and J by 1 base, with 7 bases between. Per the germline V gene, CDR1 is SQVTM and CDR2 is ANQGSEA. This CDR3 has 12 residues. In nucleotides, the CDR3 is TGCAGCGTTGTGACAGGCCAAGAGACCCAGTACTTC. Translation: CSVVTGQETQYF.

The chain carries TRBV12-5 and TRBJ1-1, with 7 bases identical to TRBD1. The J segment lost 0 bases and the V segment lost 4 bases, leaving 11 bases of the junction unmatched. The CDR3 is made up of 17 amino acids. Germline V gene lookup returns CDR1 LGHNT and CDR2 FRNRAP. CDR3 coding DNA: TGTGCTAGTGGTTCGCGAAGACAGGGCTCCATGAACACTGAAGCTTTCTTT. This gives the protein CASGSRRQGSMNTEAFF.

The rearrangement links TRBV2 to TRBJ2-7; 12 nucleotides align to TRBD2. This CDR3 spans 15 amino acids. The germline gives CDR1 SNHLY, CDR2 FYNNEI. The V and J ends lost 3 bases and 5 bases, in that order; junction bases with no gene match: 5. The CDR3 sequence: CASSETSGSFDEQYF. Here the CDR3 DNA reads TGTGCCAGCAGTGAGACTAGCGGGAGTTTCGACGAGCAGTACTTC.

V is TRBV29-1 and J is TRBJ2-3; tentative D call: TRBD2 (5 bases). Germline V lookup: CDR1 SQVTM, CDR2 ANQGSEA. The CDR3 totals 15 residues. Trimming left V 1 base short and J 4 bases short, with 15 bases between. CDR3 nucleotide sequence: TGCAGCGTTGAAGTCCCGGTCCGGAGGCCAGATACGCAGTATTTT. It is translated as CSVEVPVRRPDTQYF.

The CDR3 DNA is TGTGCCAGCGGCCCCGGGGGGTCGGGGGATGAGCAGTTCTTC. Translation gives CASGPGGSGDEQFF. This chain uses TRBV9 with TRBJ2-1, with 7 bases lining up with TRBD2. CDR1 SGDLS and CDR2 YYNGEE come from the germline V gene. The CDR3 is 14 residues long. Unmatched junction bases numbered 12, after V lost 7 bases and J lost 8 bases.

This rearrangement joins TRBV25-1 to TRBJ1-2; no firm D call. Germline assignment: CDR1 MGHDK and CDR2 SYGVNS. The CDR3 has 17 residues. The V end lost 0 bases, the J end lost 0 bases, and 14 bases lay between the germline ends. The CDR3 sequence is CASSEYEGSLANYGYTF. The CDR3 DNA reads TGTGCCAGCAGTGAATACGAGGGATCCCTGGCTAACTATGGCTACACCTTC.

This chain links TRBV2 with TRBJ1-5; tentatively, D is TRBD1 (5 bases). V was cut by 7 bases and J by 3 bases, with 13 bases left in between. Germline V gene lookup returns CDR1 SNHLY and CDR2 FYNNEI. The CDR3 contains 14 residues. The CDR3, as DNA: TGTGCCAGCACAGGGTTAACTAACAATCAGCCCCAGCATTTT. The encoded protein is CASTGLTNNQPQHF.

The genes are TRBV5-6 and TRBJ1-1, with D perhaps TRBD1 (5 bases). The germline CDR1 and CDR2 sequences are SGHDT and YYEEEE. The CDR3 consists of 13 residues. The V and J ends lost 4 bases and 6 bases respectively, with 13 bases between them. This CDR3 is CASSRGLGAEAFF. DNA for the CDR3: TGTGCCAGCAGCCGGGGACTGGGAGCTGAAGCTTTCTTT.

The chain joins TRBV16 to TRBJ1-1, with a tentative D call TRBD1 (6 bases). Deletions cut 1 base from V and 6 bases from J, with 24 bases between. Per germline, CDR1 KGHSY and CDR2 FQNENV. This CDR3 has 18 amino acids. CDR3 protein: CASSQLSGEGRGLAEAFF. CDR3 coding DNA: TGTGCCAGCAGCCAATTGAGCGGGGAGGGCCGGGGGCTAGCTGAAGCTTTCTTT.

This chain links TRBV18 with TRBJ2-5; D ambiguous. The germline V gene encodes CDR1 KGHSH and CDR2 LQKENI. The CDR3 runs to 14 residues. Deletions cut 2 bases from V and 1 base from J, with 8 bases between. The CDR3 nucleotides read TGTGCCAGCTCACCATTAAACATCCAAGAGACCCAGTACTTC. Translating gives CASSPLNIQETQYF.

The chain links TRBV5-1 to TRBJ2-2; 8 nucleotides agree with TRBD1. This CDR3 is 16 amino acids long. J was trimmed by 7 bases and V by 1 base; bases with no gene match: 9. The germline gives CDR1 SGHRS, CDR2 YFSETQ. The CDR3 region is CASSLRARGPSGELFF. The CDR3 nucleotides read TGCGCCAGCAGCTTGAGAGCCAGGGGGCCCAGCGGGGAGCTGTTTTTT.

DNA for the CDR3: TGTGCCAGCACCCCGGGAAGCAACGAGCAGTACTTC. This codes for CASTPGSNEQYF. V gene TRBV6-5 combines with J gene TRBJ2-7, with D possibly matching TRBD2 (5 bases). Trimming removed 7 bases from V and 5 bases from J, with 12 bases in between. The germline CDR1 and CDR2 sequences are MNHEY and SVGAGI. This CDR3 has 12 residues.

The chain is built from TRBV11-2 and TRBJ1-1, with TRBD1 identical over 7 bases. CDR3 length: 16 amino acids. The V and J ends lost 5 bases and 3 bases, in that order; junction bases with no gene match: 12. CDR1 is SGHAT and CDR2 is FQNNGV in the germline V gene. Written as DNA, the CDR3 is TGTGCCAGCAGCAATATAGACAGGGTATGGGACACTGAAGCTTTCTTT. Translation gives CASSNIDRVWDTEAFF.

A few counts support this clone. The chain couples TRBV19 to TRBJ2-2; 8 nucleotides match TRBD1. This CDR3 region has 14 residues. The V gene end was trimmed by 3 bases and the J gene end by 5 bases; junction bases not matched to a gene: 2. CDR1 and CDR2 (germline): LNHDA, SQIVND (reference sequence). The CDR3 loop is CASSIQGATGELFF. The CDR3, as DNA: TGTGCCAGTAGTATTCAGGGGGCGACCGGGGAGCTGTTTTTT.

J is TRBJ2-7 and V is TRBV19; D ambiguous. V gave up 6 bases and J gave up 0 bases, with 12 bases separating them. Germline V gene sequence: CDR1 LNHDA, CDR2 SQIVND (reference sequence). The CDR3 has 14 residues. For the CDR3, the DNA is TGTGCCAGTAGCACCGCCACAGCCTCCTACGAGCAGTACTTC. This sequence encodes CASSTATASYEQYF. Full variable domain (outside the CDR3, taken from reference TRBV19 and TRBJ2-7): DGGITQSPKYLFRKEGQNVTLSCEQNLNHDAMYWYRQDPGQGLRLIYYSQIVNDFQKGDIAEGYSVSREKKESFPLTVTSAQKNPTAFYLCASSTATASYEQYFGPGTRLTVT.